This TCR beta chain appears in the sequencing data of a study of CD8+CD57+ T cells in acquired aplastic anemia. Study background: The study obtained an average of around 2.9 ug of DNA from sorted CD4+ and CD8+ cells. Researchers reported that healthy donors averaged roughly 11 million reads for CD4+ cells. Study-wide findings and caveats: Patients and controls had in common approximately 28 CD8+ CDR3 sequences. CD8+ Simpson's diversity did not differ significantly between patients and controls.

A remark on this clonotype: Its antigen is currently unknown.

The length of the CDR3 is 12 residues. The V end was cut by 7 bases, the J end by 4 bases, with 10 bases between. Germline loops: CDR1 LNHDA, CDR2 SQIVND (reference sequence). Genomic DNA was employed as the template in profiling TCR beta VDJ and CDR3. Using its own MiXCR run on the reads, TCRdb lists one record per CDR3 protein. The repertoire consists of 150,000 to 200,000 distinct CDR3 sequences, with roughly 45% occurring once and the leading ten covering around 0.96%. The sample comprised sorted CD4+, CD8+, or CD8+CD57+ T cells (not recorded which) from PBMCs. This clonotype originated in a human donor in good health. The chain carries TRBV19 and TRBJ1-2; maybe TRBD1 (5 bases). As DNA, the CDR3 is TGTGCCAGTACCGGGGCGAGCTATGGCTACACCTTC. Its protein product is CASTGASYGYTF.